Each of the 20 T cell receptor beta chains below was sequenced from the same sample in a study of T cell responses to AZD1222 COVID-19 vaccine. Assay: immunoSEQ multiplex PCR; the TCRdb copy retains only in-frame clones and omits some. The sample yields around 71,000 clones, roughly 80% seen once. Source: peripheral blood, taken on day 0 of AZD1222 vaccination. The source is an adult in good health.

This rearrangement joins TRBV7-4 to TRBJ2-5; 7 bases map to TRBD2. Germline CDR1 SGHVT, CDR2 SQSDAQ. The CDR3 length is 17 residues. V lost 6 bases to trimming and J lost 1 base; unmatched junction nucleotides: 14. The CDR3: CASSCDGVERGQETQYF. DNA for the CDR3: TGTGCCAGCAGTTGCGACGGGGTCGAGCGGGGCCAAGAGACCCAGTACTTC.

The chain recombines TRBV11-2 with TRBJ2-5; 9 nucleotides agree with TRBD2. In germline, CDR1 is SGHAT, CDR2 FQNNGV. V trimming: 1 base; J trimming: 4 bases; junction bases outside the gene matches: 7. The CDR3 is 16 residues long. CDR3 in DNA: TGTGCCAGCAGCTTAGTTGGCGGGGGGGCCAGAGAGACCCAGTACTTC. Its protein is CASSLVGGGARETQYF.

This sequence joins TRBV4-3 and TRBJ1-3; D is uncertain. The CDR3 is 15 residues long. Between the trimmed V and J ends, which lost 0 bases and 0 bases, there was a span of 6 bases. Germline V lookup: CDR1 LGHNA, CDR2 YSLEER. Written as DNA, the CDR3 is TGCGCCAGCAGCCAAGATAGTAGCTCTGGAAACACCATATATTTT. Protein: CASSQDSSSGNTIYF.

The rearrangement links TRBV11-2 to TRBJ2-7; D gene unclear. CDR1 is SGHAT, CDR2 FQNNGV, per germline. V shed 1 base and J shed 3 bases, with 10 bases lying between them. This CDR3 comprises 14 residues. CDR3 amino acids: CASSLAGAVYEQYF. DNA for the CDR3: TGTGCCAGCAGCTTAGCGGGTGCTGTCTACGAGCAGTACTTC.

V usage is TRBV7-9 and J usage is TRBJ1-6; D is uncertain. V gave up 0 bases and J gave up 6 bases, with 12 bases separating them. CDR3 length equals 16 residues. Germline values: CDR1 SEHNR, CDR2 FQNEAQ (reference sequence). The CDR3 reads CASSLAGEIGNSPLHF. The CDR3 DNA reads TGTGCCAGCAGCTTAGCTGGGGAAATCGGTAATTCACCCCTCCACTTT.

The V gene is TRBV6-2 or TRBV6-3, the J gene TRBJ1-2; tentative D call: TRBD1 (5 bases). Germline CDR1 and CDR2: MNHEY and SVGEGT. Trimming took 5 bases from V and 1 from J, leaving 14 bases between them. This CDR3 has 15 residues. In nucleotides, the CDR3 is TGTGCCAGCAGTCAACGCAGGGATCTTAACTATGGCTACACCTTC. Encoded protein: CASSQRRDLNYGYTF.

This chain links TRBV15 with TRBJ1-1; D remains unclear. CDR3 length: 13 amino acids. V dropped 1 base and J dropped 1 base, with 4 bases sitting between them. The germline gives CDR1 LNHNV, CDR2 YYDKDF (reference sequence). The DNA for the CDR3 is TGTGCCACCAGCAGAGCTCCGAACACTGAAGCTTTCTTT. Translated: CATSRAPNTEAFF.

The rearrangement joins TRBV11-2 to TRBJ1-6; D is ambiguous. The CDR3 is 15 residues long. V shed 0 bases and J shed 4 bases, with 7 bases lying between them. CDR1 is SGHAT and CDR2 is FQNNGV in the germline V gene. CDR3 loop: CASSLDNGYNSPLHF. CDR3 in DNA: TGTGCCAGCAGCTTAGATAACGGTTATAATTCACCCCTCCACTTT.

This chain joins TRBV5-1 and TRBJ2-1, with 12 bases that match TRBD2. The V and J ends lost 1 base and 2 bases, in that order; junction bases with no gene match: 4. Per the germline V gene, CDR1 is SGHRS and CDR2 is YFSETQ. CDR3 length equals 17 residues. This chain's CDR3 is CASSLTSGRLTYNEQFF. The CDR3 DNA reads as TGCGCCAGCAGCTTGACTAGCGGGAGGCTAACCTACAATGAGCAGTTCTTC.

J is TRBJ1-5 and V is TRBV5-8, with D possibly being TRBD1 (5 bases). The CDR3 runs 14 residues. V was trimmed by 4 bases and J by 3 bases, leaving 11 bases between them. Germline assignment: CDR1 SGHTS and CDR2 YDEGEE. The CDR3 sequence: CASSLAGVNQPQHF. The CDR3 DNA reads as TGTGCCAGCAGCCTGGCGGGGGTCAATCAGCCCCAGCATTTT.

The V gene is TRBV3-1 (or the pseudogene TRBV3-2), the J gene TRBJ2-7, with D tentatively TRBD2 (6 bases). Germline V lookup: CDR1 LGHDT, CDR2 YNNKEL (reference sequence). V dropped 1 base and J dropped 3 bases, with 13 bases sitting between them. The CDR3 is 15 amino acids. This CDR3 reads CASSQARTTVYEQYF. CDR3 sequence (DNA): TGTGCCAGCAGCCAAGCGCGGACTACTGTCTACGAGCAGTACTTC.

Here the CDR3 DNA reads TGTGCCAGCAGCCGCCTCATACCAGGATCCGGGGGATATGGCTACACCTTC. Translating it yields CASSRLIPGSGGYGYTF. This chain uses TRBV6-2 or TRBV6-3 with TRBJ1-2; a weak D match, TRBD1 (5 bases). V was cut by 6 bases and J by 5 bases, with 25 bases left in between. CDR3 length: 17 amino acids. Germline CDR1 and CDR2: MNHEY and SVGEGT.

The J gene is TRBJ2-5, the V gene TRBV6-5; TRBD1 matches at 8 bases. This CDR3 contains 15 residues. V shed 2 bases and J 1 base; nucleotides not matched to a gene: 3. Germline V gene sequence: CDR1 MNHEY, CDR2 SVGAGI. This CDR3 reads CASSYLDRGQETQYF. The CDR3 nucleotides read TGTGCCAGCAGTTACCTAGACAGGGGCCAAGAGACCCAGTACTTC.

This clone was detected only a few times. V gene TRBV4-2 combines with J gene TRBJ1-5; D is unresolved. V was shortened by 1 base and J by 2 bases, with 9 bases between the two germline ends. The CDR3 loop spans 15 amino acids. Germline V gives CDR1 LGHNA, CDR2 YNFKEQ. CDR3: CASSQVVGGNQPQHF. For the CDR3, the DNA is TGTGCCAGCAGCCAAGTCGTAGGAGGCAATCAGCCCCAGCATTTT.

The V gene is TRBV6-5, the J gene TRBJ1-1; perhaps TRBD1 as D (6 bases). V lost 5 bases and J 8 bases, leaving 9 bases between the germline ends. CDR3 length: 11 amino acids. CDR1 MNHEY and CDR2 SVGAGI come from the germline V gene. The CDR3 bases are TGTGCCAGCAGTACAGGGTCCGAAGCTTTCTTT. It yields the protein CASSTGSEAFF.

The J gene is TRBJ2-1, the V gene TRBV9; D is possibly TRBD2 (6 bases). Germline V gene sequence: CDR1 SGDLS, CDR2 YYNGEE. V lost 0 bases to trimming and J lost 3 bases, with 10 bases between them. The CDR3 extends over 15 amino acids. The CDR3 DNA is TGTGCCAGCAGCGTAGATCTAGCGAGCTACAATGAGCAGTTCTTC. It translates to CASSVDLASYNEQFF.

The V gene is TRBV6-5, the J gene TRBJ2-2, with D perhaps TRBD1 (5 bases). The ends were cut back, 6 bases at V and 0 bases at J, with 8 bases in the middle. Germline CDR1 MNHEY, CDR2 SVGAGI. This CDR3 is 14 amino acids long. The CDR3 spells CASRIGANTGELFF. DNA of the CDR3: TGTGCCAGCAGGATAGGGGCGAACACCGGGGAGCTGTTTTTT.

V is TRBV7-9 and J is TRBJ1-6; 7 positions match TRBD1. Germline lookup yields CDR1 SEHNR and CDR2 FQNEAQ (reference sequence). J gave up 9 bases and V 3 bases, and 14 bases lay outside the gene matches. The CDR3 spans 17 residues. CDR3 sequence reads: CASSFRDQGGSGSPLHF. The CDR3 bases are TGTGCCAGCAGCTTTCGGGACCAGGGGGGGAGTGGTTCACCCCTCCACTTT.

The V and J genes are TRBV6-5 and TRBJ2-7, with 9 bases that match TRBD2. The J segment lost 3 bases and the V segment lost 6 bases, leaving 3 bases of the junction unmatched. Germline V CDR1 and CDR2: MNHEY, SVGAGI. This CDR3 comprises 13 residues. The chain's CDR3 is CASSIAGDYEQYF. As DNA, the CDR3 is TGTGCCAGCAGCATAGCGGGAGACTACGAGCAGTACTTC.

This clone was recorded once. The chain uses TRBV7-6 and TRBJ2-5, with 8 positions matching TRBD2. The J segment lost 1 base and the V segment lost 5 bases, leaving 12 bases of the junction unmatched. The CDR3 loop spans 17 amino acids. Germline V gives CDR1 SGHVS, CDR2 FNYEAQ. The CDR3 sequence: CASSPYKAGGIQETQYF. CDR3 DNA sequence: TGTGCCAGCAGCCCTTATAAGGCGGGGGGAATCCAAGAGACCCAGTACTTC.